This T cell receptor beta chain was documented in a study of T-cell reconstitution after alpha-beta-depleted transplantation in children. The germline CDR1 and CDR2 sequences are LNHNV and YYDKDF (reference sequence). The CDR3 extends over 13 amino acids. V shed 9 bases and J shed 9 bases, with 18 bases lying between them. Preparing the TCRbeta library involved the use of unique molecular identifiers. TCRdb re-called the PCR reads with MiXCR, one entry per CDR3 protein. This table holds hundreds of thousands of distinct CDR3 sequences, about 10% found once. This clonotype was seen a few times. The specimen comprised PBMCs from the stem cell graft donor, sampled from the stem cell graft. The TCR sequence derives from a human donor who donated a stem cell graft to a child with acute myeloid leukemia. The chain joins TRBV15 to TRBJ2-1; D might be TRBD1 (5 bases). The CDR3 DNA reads TGTGCCACTAAAGGGGAACGACGGGTTGAGCAGTTCTTC. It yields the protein CATKGERRVEQFF.